This T cell receptor beta chain was retrieved from a study of blood T cell repertoires in COVID-19. Study context: Samples representing acute and convalescent COVID-19 were sourced from the United States, Italy and Spain. Nucleic acid was either cDNA or gDNA, and it came from T cells, B-cell-depleted T cells, or PBMCs.

Profiled with immunoSEQ multiplex PCR; TCRdb holds only in-frame clones, not every one. The table has about 89,000 clones, more than 80% seen once. CDR3 length: 15 amino acids. Germline lookup yields CDR1 LNHDA and CDR2 SQIVND (reference sequence). The ends lost 5 bases at V and 9 bases at J; junction bases unmatched: 7. The origin of this receptor is a woman aged 80 or over with acute or convalescent COVID-19. The rearrangement links TRBV19 to TRBJ2-1; 13 bases line up with TRBD2. The sequenced sample was peripheral blood. CDR3 loop: CASSVTSGGAIEQFF. CDR3 DNA sequence: TGTGCCAGTAGTGTCACTAGCGGGGGGGCTATTGAGCAGTTCTTC.